The 26 T cell receptor beta chains presented below share a single source sample, sequenced in a study of human T cells and chemical hapten exposure. TCRdb redid the calling of the RACE reads with MiXCR, one entry per CDR3 protein. The sample records some 330,000 distinct CDR3 sequences, about 5.4% being singletons. Stated time point: pre-sensitization, week 0. The treatment: therapeutic diphenylcyclopropenone sensitization with weekly scalp DPC. The starting material was whole blood, obtained in connection with sensitization to the hapten diphenylcyclopropenone (DPC). The receptors originated from a woman aged 18-29 years with alopecia areata. Some clones in this sample may be carry-over from other donors' samples.

This chain joins TRBV5-6 and TRBJ1-3, with D tentatively TRBD1 (6 bases). Trimming took off 3 bases at V and 0 bases at J, with 13 bases between the two ends. CDR1 is SGHDT and CDR2 is YYEEEE in the germline V gene. CDR3 size: 16 residues. DNA of the CDR3: TGTGCCAGCAGCTGGATGGACAGACACTCTGGAAACACCATATATTTT. It yields the protein CASSWMDRHSGNTIYF.

Here the CDR3 reads CASSLDGGPATEAFF. In nucleotides, the CDR3 is TGTGCCAGCAGTTTAGATGGGGGGCCGGCCACTGAAGCTTTCTTT. The gene calls are TRBV12-3 or TRBV12-4 and TRBJ1-1, with D maybe TRBD1 (6 bases). Trimming removed 1 base from V and 4 bases from J, with 13 bases in between. This CDR3 comprises 15 residues.

This clonotype appeared a few times. V gene TRBV5-1 combines with J gene TRBJ2-2; TRBD2 matches at 9 bases. The CDR3 has 16 amino acids. The J segment lost 3 bases and the V segment lost 4 bases, leaving 7 bases of the junction unmatched. The germline CDR1 and CDR2 sequences are SGHRS and YFSETQ. CDR3 in amino acids: CASSLRLADYTGELFF. The CDR3 region has the DNA TGCGCCAGCAGCCTAAGACTAGCGGACTACACCGGGGAGCTGTTTTTT.

The chain carries TRBV5-4 and TRBJ2-3, with D possibly TRBD1 on 6 matching bases. Trimming removed 4 bases from V and 8 bases from J, with 17 bases in between. This CDR3 spans 14 amino acids. Germline CDR1 reads SGHNT; CDR2 reads YYREEE (reference sequence). CDR3: CASSPIQGQPTQYF. In DNA, the CDR3 is TGTGCCAGCAGCCCAATACAGGGTCAGCCTACGCAGTATTTT.

This clonotype was seen ten or more times. This chain links TRBV3-1 with TRBJ1-1, with D tentatively TRBD1 (6 bases). Germline V CDR1 and CDR2: LGHDT, YNNKEL (reference sequence). The CDR3 is made up of 13 amino acids. V was cut by 0 bases and J by 11 bases, with 13 bases left in between. The CDR3 reads CASSQEGQLWAFF. The CDR3, as DNA: TGTGCCAGCAGCCAAGAGGGACAATTGTGGGCTTTCTTT.

This clonotype was counted a few times. This chain links TRBV5-5 with TRBJ1-5; unclear D gene. The V end lost 1 base, the J end lost 6 bases, and 17 bases lay between the germline ends. The germline V gene has CDR1 SGHKS and CDR2 YYEKEE (reference sequence). The CDR3 is 16 amino acids. The CDR3 bases are TGTGCCAGCAGCTTGTCCCCGAGGAATGCGGGTCAGCCCCAGCATTTT. Amino acids: CASSLSPRNAGQPQHF.

This clonotype has only one observation. The chain joins TRBV19 to TRBJ2-2, with a weak D call TRBD1 (6 bases). With 3 bases removed from V and 3 bases from J, the gap between germline ends came to 11 bases. CDR1 and CDR2 from the germline V gene are LNHDA and SQIVND (reference sequence). The CDR3 is 15 residues long. This chain's CDR3 is CASSIRQDHTGELFF. CDR3 coding DNA: TGTGCCAGTAGTATCAGACAGGATCACACCGGGGAGCTGTTTTTT.

This clonotype was seen a few times. The rearrangement links TRBV28 to TRBJ1-4; no clear D. This CDR3 spans 14 amino acids. Between the trimmed V and J ends, which lost 4 bases and 2 bases, there was a span of 8 bases. CDR1 is MDHEN, CDR2 SYDVKM, per germline. CDR3: CASSSRATNEKLFF. CDR3 DNA: TGTGCCAGCAGTTCCCGGGCCACTAATGAAAAACTGTTTTTT.

This clonotype was seen many times. V is TRBV5-1 and J is TRBJ2-3; 8 nucleotides agree with TRBD2. The J segment lost 5 bases and the V segment lost 7 bases, leaving 18 bases of the junction unmatched. The CDR3 length is 17 residues. Germline values: CDR1 SGHRS, CDR2 YFSETQ. The CDR3 DNA reads as TGCGCCAGCTCAGATACCGGGACTAGGAGGATAGGAGATACGCAGTATTTT. Its translation: CASSDTGTRRIGDTQYF. Full variable domain (remainder filled in from reference TRBV5-1 and TRBJ2-3): KAGVTQTPRYLIKTRGQQVTLSCSPISGHRSVSWYQQTPGQGLQFLFEYFSETQRNKGNFPGRFSGRQFSNSRSEMNVSTLELGDSALYLCASSDTGTRRIGDTQYFGPGTRLTVL.

V and J are TRBV7-8 and TRBJ2-3; TRBD2 matches 12 bases. The CDR3 totals 21 residues. With V trimmed by 5 bases and J by 1 base, 19 bases remained unmatched. The germline CDR1 and CDR2 sequences are SGHVS and FQNEAQ. CDR3 in amino acids: CASSPRRVLAGGFGRTDTQYF. Written as DNA, the CDR3 is TGTGCCAGCAGCCCCCGCCGGGTACTAGCGGGGGGTTTCGGGCGCACAGATACGCAGTATTTT.

This clonotype was observed many times. The chain has TRBV10-2 and TRBJ2-3, with TRBD2 matching over 11 bases. Germline V gives CDR1 WSHSY, CDR2 SAAADI. V shed 7 bases, J shed 2 bases, and the junction held 8 bases outside the gene matches. This CDR3 is 16 amino acids long. This chain's CDR3 is CASTPTSGAPTDTQYF. The DNA of the CDR3 is TGCGCCAGCACTCCGACTAGCGGGGCCCCCACAGATACGCAGTATTTT.

This clonotype has only a few counts. The germline gene is not matched at one end of the junction; a read error may be the cause. The rearrangement joins TRBV6-5 to TRBJ2-7, with TRBD1 identical over 10 bases. Germline CDR1 reads MNHEY; CDR2 reads SVGAGI. This CDR3 spans 14 amino acids. The CDR3 coding sequence is TGTGCCAGCAGTTACGGGACAGGGGTAGAAGGGTTGCACTTC. Residues: CASSYGTGVEGLHF.

This clonotype has at least ten counts. The chain links TRBV5-1 to TRBJ2-3; D ambiguous. The CDR3 length is 13 residues. Per the germline V gene, CDR1 is SGHRS and CDR2 is YFSETQ. V was clipped by 4 bases and J by 1 base, with 7 bases between them. This CDR3 reads CASSRLGTDTQYF. DNA of the CDR3: TGCGCCAGCAGCCGCTTAGGCACAGATACGCAGTATTTT.

This clonotype showed up just a few times. This sequence joins TRBV5-1 and TRBJ2-5; maybe TRBD1 (5 bases). This CDR3 spans 15 amino acids. CDR1 is SGHRS and CDR2 is YFSETQ in the germline V gene. Trimming removed 1 base at V and 3 bases at J, with 13 bases between. The DNA for the CDR3 is TGCGCCAGCAGCTTGAGGACAACAGGAAAAGAGACCCAGTACTTC. Protein product: CASSLRTTGKETQYF.

This clonotype has a count of ten or more. This rearrangement joins TRBV10-3 to TRBJ1-2, with 8 bases that match TRBD1. This CDR3 is 16 amino acids long. The J segment lost 5 bases and the V segment lost 6 bases, leaving 14 bases of the junction unmatched. CDR1 is ENHRY and CDR2 is SYGVKD in the germline V gene. The CDR3 here is CAIRASQDRDEYGYTF. The CDR3 coding sequence is TGTGCCATCAGGGCCTCCCAGGACAGGGATGAGTATGGCTACACCTTC.

In this sample, this clonotype turned up a few times. The chain joins TRBV5-1 to TRBJ2-1, with 12 bases fitting TRBD2. The V and J ends lost 4 bases and 13 bases, in that order; junction bases with no gene match: 9. Germline V lookup: CDR1 SGHRS, CDR2 YFSETQ. This CDR3 region has 14 residues. The CDR3 DNA follows: TGCGCCAGCAGCCTGGAGCTAGCGGGGGGGGAACAGTTCTTC. Translation: CASSLELAGGEQFF.

The chain links TRBV3-1 to TRBJ1-2, with D possibly matching TRBD1 (5 bases). CDR3 length equals 14 residues. Deletions cut 6 bases from V and 3 bases from J, with 14 bases between. CDR1 and CDR2 from the germline V gene are LGHDT and YNNKEL (reference sequence). Written as DNA, the CDR3 is TGTGCCAGCAGATTCGGGACCTCCGACTATGGCTACACCTTC. It is translated as CASRFGTSDYGYTF.

The rearrangement links TRBV10-3 to TRBJ1-5; TRBD1 might be the D (5 bases). This CDR3 contains 14 residues. Germline-derived CDR1 and CDR2 are ENHRY and SYGVKD. The V end lost 3 bases, the J end lost 2 bases, and 8 bases lay between the germline ends. The chain's CDR3 is CAISDRDRNQPQHF. The CDR3 bases are TGTGCCATCAGTGATAGGGACCGCAATCAGCCCCAGCATTTT.

The V gene is TRBV13, the J gene TRBJ1-1; D uncertain. Germline CDR1 and CDR2: PRHDT and FYEKMQ (reference sequence). The CDR3 loop spans 14 amino acids. The V gene lost 6 bases and the J gene lost 1 base, with 12 bases spanning the gap. The chain's CDR3 is CASSGSTRNTEAFF. DNA of the CDR3: TGTGCCAGCAGTGGAAGTACGCGGAACACTGAAGCTTTCTTT.

This clonotype was counted a few times. V and J are TRBV2 and TRBJ1-1; D is uncertain. CDR3 length: 14 amino acids. V lost 2 bases and J lost 10, with 17 bases in between. Germline V lookup: CDR1 SNHLY, CDR2 FYNNEI. CDR3 coding DNA: TGTGCCAGCAGTGAAACACGAAGCCAGCCCGGAGCTTTCTTT. Translation: CASSETRSQPGAFF.

This clonotype occurred many times. The rearrangement uses TRBV27 and TRBJ1-4, with 9 nucleotides matching TRBD1. The V gene end was trimmed by 4 bases and the J gene end by 10 bases; junction bases not matched to a gene: 7. Germline CDR1 MNHEY, CDR2 SMNVEV (reference sequence). There are 14 residues in the CDR3. The CDR3 DNA follows: TGTGCCAGCAGTTACCGACAGGGGGGTGGAAAACTGTTTTTT. This sequence encodes CASSYRQGGGKLFF. Variable domain in full (rest from reference TRBV27 and TRBJ1-4): EAQVTQNPRYLITVTGKKLTVTCSQNMNHEYMSWYRQDPGLGLRQIYYSMNVEVTDKGDVPEGYKVSRKEKRNFPLILESPSPNQTSLYFCASSYRQGGGKLFFGSGTQLSVL.

This clonotype was observed many times. The chain recombines TRBV9 with TRBJ1-1, with D possibly being TRBD1 (6 bases). CDR1 is SGDLS, CDR2 YYNGEE, per germline. CDR3 length: 12 residues. V was pared by 3 bases and J by 8 bases, with 11 bases between. The CDR3 DNA reads as TGTGCCAGCAGCGGGACAGCTAGAGAAGCTTTCTTT. This translates into CASSGTAREAFF.

This clonotype was recorded many times. The V call is TRBV5-6, the J call TRBJ2-3; 8 positions match TRBD1. J lost 1 base, V lost 3 bases, and 10 bases had no gene match. The CDR3 length is 17 residues. CDR1 is SGHDT, CDR2 YYEEEE, per germline. CDR3 in amino acids: CASSWEDRAEGTDTQYF. CDR3 nucleotides: TGTGCCAGCAGCTGGGAGGACAGGGCAGAGGGCACAGATACGCAGTATTTT.

The genes are TRBV28 and TRBJ1-2; no firm D call. Germline CDR1 MDHEN, CDR2 SYDVKM. CDR3 size: 14 residues. Trimming took off 8 bases at V and 4 bases at J, with 17 bases between the two ends. CDR3 sequence: CASHGQTRPYGYTF. The CDR3 DNA reads TGTGCCAGCCATGGTCAGACGCGACCCTATGGCTACACCTTC.

The CDR3 region is CASSGKPSPHYGYTF. The CDR3 DNA sequence: TGTGCCAGCAGCGGGAAGCCGAGCCCCCACTATGGCTACACCTTC. The gene calls are TRBV6-5 and TRBJ1-2; D remains unclear. CDR3 length equals 15 residues. CDR1 MNHEY and CDR2 SVGAGI come from the germline V gene. Trimming stripped 6 bases from V and 3 bases from J, with 17 bases between.

There are many counts of this clonotype. This chain joins TRBV29-1 and TRBJ2-7; tentative D call: TRBD2 (5 bases). The V and J ends lost 4 bases and 2 bases respectively, with 9 bases between them. The germline gives CDR1 SQVTM, CDR2 ANQGSEA. The CDR3 has 12 residues. CDR3 sequence reads: CSVASGTYEQYF. The CDR3 DNA reads as TGCAGCGTTGCGTCCGGGACCTACGAGCAGTACTTC.